These 15 T cell receptor beta chains originate from one sample sequenced in a study of T cells in Graves' hyperthyroidism and ophthalmopathy. Template material for amplifying TCR beta CDR3 regions consisted of RNA transcripts. A set of HTBI primers served as the primers for a first-round RT-PCR of the TCR CDR3. MiXCR was run by TCRdb on the multiplex PCR reads, yielding one entry per CDR3 protein. The table shows 300,000 to 500,000 distinct CDR3 sequences, with around 15% occurring only once. The sample taken for sequencing was blood. These receptors were taken from a man aged 45-65 years with Graves' ophthalmopathy.

At least ten counts were recorded for this clonotype. The CDR3 DNA reads TGCAGCGCCGGGACTTACGAGCAGTACTTC. Protein sequence: CSAGTYEQYF. J is TRBJ2-7 and V is TRBV29-1; D possibly corresponds to TRBD2 (6 bases). This CDR3 spans 10 amino acids. V was clipped by 7 bases and J by 4 bases, with 8 bases between them. Germline V gives CDR1 SQVTM, CDR2 ANQGSEA.

This rearrangement joins TRBV7-3 to TRBJ2-2, with D hard to call. The CDR3 is made up of 17 amino acids. From germline, CDR1 is SGHTA and CDR2 FQGTGA. Deletions cut 4 bases from V and 2 bases from J, with 17 bases between. The chain's CDR3 is CASSSSVQSLNTGELFF. The CDR3 DNA follows: TGTGCCAGCAGCTCCTCGGTGCAATCTCTCAACACCGGGGAGCTGTTTTTT.

At least ten counts were recorded for this clonotype. The V call is TRBV10-3, the J call TRBJ2-7, with D tentatively TRBD1 (6 bases). The CDR3 has 15 amino acids. Between the trimmed V and J ends, which lost 6 bases and 1 base, there was a span of 16 bases. The germline gives CDR1 ENHRY, CDR2 SYGVKD. CDR3 amino acids: CAISRDTVQSYEQYF. In DNA, the CDR3 is TGTGCCATCAGCCGGGACACCGTACAATCCTACGAGCAGTACTTC.

This clonotype was detected ten times or more. In DNA, the CDR3 is TGTGCCAGCAGTCCCCTGCATGAGCAGTTCTTC. This gives the protein CASSPLHEQFF. The rearrangement joins TRBV28 to TRBJ2-1; D remains ambiguous. Trimming pared 5 bases from V and 8 bases from J, leaving 7 bases between. Looked up from germline, CDR1 is MDHEN and CDR2 is SYDVKM. CDR3 length equals 11 residues.

CDR3 sequence (DNA): TGCAGTGCTAGAGATCATCAGGGGGCTCGGGAAAAACTGTTTTTT. Translating it yields CSARDHQGAREKLFF. J is TRBJ1-4 and V is TRBV20-1; TRBD1 aligns across 8 bases. The CDR3 is 15 amino acids. Germline CDR1 is DFQATT and CDR2 is SNEGSKA (reference sequence). V dropped 0 bases and J dropped 8; count of bases not matched to a gene: 8.

This clonotype was seen at least ten times. This sequence joins TRBV9 and TRBJ2-1, with TRBD2 matching 7 bases. From germline, CDR1 is SGDLS and CDR2 YYNGEE. This CDR3 has 19 residues. Trimming cost V 0 bases and J 0 bases; bases outside gene matches: 12. CDR3 protein: CASSVGLSRGTISYNEQFF. The CDR3 DNA is TGTGCCAGCAGCGTAGGATTAAGCCGAGGGACTATCTCCTACAATGAGCAGTTCTTC.

The chain joins TRBV20-1 to TRBJ1-6, with D possibly matching TRBD1 (5 bases). The CDR3 is 14 amino acids. V was clipped by 5 bases and J by 10 bases, with 18 bases between them. Germline V gives CDR1 DFQATT, CDR2 SNEGSKA (reference sequence). In DNA, the CDR3 is TGCAGTGCTGGGGGGGATACAAGGGGATCACCCCTCCACTTT. Its translation is CSAGGDTRGSPLHF.

The rearrangement links TRBV19 to TRBJ2-2; 7 bases align to TRBD2. V shed 8 bases and J 5 bases; nucleotides not matched to a gene: 11. Germline CDR1 LNHDA, CDR2 SQIVND (reference sequence). This CDR3 is built from 15 residues. The CDR3 DNA sequence: TGTGCCAGTGAGGGGTTAGCGGGTAGTACCGGGGAGCTGTTTTTT. Translated, it gives CASEGLAGSTGELFF.

This clonotype was seen at least ten times. The CDR3 DNA reads TGTGCCAGCAGTCGAAGTCAGCCCCAGCATTTT. It translates to CASSRSQPQHF. The chain recombines TRBV28 with TRBJ1-5; D is uncertain. Germline V gene lookup returns CDR1 MDHEN and CDR2 SYDVKM. The V and J ends lost 5 bases and 6 bases respectively, with 5 bases between them. The CDR3 contains 11 residues. Full variable domain (missing parts from reference TRBV28 and TRBJ1-5): DVKVTQSSRYLVKRTGEKVFLECVQDMDHENMFWYRQDPGLGLRLIYFSYDVKMKEKGDIPEGYSVSREKKERFSLILESASTNQTSMYLCASSRSQPQHFGDGTRLSIL.

This clonotype was found a few times. The chain joins TRBV25-1 to TRBJ2-3; possible D gene TRBD2, 7 bases. CDR1 is MGHDK, CDR2 SYGVNS, per germline. The CDR3 is 14 amino acids. V lost 7 bases to trimming and J lost 2 bases, with 13 bases between them. CDR3 DNA: TGTGCCAGCAAGGAGGGGGGGTTCACAGATACGCAGTATTTT. It codes for CASKEGGFTDTQYF.

The rearrangement links TRBV7-9 to TRBJ2-3, with 8 bases lining up with TRBD1. CDR1 is SEHNR, CDR2 FQNEAQ, per germline (reference sequence). Germline trimming cut 5 bases from V and 3 bases from J; bases unmatched to any gene: 4. There are 14 residues in the CDR3. The CDR3: CASSRDRLTDTQYF. The DNA for the CDR3 is TGTGCCAGCAGCCGGGACAGGTTAACAGATACGCAGTATTTT. Complete variable domain (other parts from reference TRBV7-9 and TRBJ2-3): DTGVSQNPRHKITKRGQNVTFRCDPISEHNRLYWYRQTLGQGPEFLTYFQNEAQLEKSRLLSDRFSAERPKGSFSTLEIQRTEQGDSAMYLCASSRDRLTDTQYFGPGTRLTVL.

This clonotype was found many times. The chain uses TRBV28 and TRBJ2-1; a weak D match, TRBD2 (5 bases). Trimming cost V 8 bases and J 5 bases, with 19 bases left between them. This CDR3 region has 15 residues. Germline CDR1 and CDR2: MDHEN and SYDVKM. The CDR3 nucleotides are TGTGCCAGCCAAGGAGGTCCCCGAAAAAACAATGAGCAGTTCTTC. Its protein is CASQGGPRKNNEQFF.

This clonotype was recorded at least ten times. V usage is TRBV20-1 and J usage is TRBJ2-7; TRBD2 might be the D (6 bases). The V end was cut by 3 bases, the J end by 5 bases, with 11 bases between. The CDR3 has 12 amino acids. CDR1 and CDR2 from the germline V gene are DFQATT and SNEGSKA (reference sequence). The CDR3 DNA reads as TGCAGTGCTAGTACGGGAGTAGACGAGCAGTACTTC. Translating it yields CSASTGVDEQYF.

There are many counts of this clonotype. The chain employs TRBV28 and TRBJ2-1, with 7 bases that match TRBD1. The germline V gene encodes CDR1 MDHEN and CDR2 SYDVKM. There are 14 residues in the CDR3. Trimming at V came to 7 bases and at J to 5 bases, leaving 8 bases not matched to a gene. Here the CDR3 reads CASTPHGTDNEQFF. DNA for the CDR3: TGTGCCAGCACCCCCCATGGGACAGACAATGAGCAGTTCTTC.

Ten or more counts support this clonotype. The rearrangement links TRBV19 to TRBJ1-1, with D possibly TRBD1 on 5 matching bases. CDR3 size: 15 residues. The germline V gene has CDR1 LNHDA and CDR2 SQIVND (reference sequence). The V end was cut by 3 bases, the J end by 5 bases, with 16 bases between. In DNA form, the CDR3 reads TGTGCCAGTAGTATCCGGCAGGGCATTGGGACTGAAGCTTTCTTT. Residues: CASSIRQGIGTEAFF.